This T cell receptor beta chain comes out of a study of response to subunit inactivated influenza vaccine. Each CDR3 protein gets one entry after TCRdb re-called the RT-PCR reads with MiXCR. The data show fewer than 700,000 distinct CDR3 sequences, 13% seen once. Comment on this clonotype: Its antigen is still unknown.

Study outcomes and limitations: Each seasonal flu vaccination may recruit only limited new T cells, authors suggested.

Trimming removed 5 bases from V and 1 base from J; junction bases left unmatched: 3. The CDR3 extends over 13 amino acids. In germline, CDR1 is DFQATT, CDR2 SNEGSKA (reference sequence). V usage is TRBV20-1 and J usage is TRBJ1-1; TRBD1 matches 8 bases. This TCR was recovered from a man in his fifties or sixties who received an inactivated influenza vaccine. The sample in question was PBMCs from blood, obtained roughly 46 days after vaccination. CDR3 sequence reads: CSASDRGNTEAFF. CDR3 nucleotide sequence: TGCAGTGCTTCCGACAGGGGGAACACTGAAGCTTTCTTT.